This T cell receptor (beta chain) was recovered during a study of blood T cell repertoires in COVID-19. Overall study: Sources were T cells, B-cell-depleted T cells, or PBMCs; the material itself was cDNA or gDNA.

The V and J ends lost 0 bases and 0 bases respectively, with 15 bases between them. This CDR3 contains 18 residues. The V gene's germline CDR1 is LGHNT and CDR2 FRNRAP. Some clones are missing from TCRdb's copy, which holds only in-frame ones; the method was immunoSEQ multiplex PCR. The profile shows roughly 140,000 clones, roughly 82% of them singletons. The receptor was derived from a woman aged 45-65 years in a cohort sampled during active or convalescent COVID-19. This chain uses TRBV12-5 with TRBJ2-4, with TRBD1 as a possible D gene (5 bases). Sequenced sample: peripheral blood. The CDR3: CASGLVHARDLAKNIQYF. The DNA for the CDR3 is TGTGCTAGTGGTTTGGTACATGCCAGGGATCTAGCCAAAAACATTCAGTACTTC.